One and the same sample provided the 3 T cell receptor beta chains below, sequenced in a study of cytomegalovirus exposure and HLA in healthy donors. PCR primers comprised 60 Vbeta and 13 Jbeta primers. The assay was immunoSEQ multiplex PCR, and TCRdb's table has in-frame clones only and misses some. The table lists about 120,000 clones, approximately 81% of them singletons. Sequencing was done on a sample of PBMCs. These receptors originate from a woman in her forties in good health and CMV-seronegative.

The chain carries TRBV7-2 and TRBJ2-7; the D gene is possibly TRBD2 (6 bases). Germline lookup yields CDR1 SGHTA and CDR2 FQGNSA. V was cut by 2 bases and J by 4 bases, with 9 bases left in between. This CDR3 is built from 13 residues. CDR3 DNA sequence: TGTGCCAGCAGCTTATTAGGGACTTACGAGCAGTACTTC. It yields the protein CASSLLGTYEQYF. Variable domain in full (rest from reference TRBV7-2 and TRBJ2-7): GAGVSQSPSNKVTEKGKDVELRCDPISGHTALYWYRQSLGQGLEFLIYFQGNSAPDKSGLPSDRFSAERTGGSVSTLTIQRTQQEDSAVYLCASSLLGTYEQYFGPGTRLTVT.

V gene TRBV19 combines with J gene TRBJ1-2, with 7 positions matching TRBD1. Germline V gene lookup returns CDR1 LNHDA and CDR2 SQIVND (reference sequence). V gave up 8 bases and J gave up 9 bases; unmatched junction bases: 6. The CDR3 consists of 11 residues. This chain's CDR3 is CASRQGESYTF. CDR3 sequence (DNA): TGTGCCAGTCGACAGGGTGAGAGCTACACCTTC.

CDR3 in DNA: TGCAGCGCTGGACAGGGGGACAATCAGCCCCAGCATTTT. Its translation is CSAGQGDNQPQHF. The chain is built from TRBV29-1 and TRBJ1-5; 10 bases line up with TRBD1. This CDR3 region has 13 residues. V lost 7 bases and J lost 3; bases outside the gene matches: 3. Per germline, CDR1 SQVTM and CDR2 ANQGSEA.